Listed below are T cell receptor beta chains from one sample, sequenced in a study of cytotoxic CD8 clonotypes in ibrutinib-treated CLL. Clones were read by immunoSEQ multiplex PCR, and TCRdb kept only the in-frame ones, dropping some. This table holds approximately 300,000 clones, more than 65% found once. Sample: PBMCs, taken before ibrutinib treatment. The receptors were gathered from a human donor with chronic lymphocytic leukemia. Both conserved end residues are part of each CDR3. A D gene is named only where the DNA matches it firmly. Clone size, where shown, is once, few, many, or a class for clones that have expanded.

>-|-|TRBJ2-7|TRBV15
TGTGCCACCAGCAGAGATAAAACCTACGAGCAGTACTTC
CATSRDKTYEQYF
>TRBD1|-|TRBJ1-5|TRBV7-8
TGTGCCAGCAGCTCAAACCGGGACAGTAGGAATCAGCCCCAGCATTTT
CASSSNRDSRNQPQHF
>TRBD2|-|TRBJ2-5|TRBV9
TGTGCCAGCAGCGGGGCCGGGACTAGCTCGACCCAGTACTTC
CASSGAGTSSTQYF
>-|once|TRBJ1-4|TRBV9
TGTGCCAGCAGCGGCAGCGGGGCTAATGAAAAACTGTTTTTT
CASSGSGANEKLFF
>-|once|TRBJ1-2|TRBV7-3
TGTGCCAGCAGCTCAGGGGAAGACTATGGCTACACCTTC
CASSSGEDYGYTF
>TRBD1|-|TRBJ1-1|TRBV4-1
TGCGCCAGCAGCCAACCGACCAGGGACAGGGGTACTGAAGCTTTCTTT
CASSQPTRDRGTEAFF
>-|-|TRBJ2-7|TRBV20-1
TGCAGTGCTAAGGGGGGGTACGAGCAGTACTTC
CSAKGGYEQYF
>TRBD2|few|TRBJ2-7|TRBV5-1
TGCGCCAGCAGCTTGACTAGCGGGAGCGGCGAGCAGTACTTC
CASSLTSGSGEQYF
>-|-|TRBJ1-4|TRBV6-6
TGTGCCAGCAGTTACTCAGGAGATGAAAAACTGTTTTTT
CASSYSGDEKLFF
>-|once|TRBJ2-7|TRBV5-1
TGCGCCAGCAGCTTGGCCTTAGGTCAGAGCGAGCAGTACTTC
CASSLALGQSEQYF
>-|-|TRBJ2-2|TRBV19
TGTGCCAGTAGTATCTACAGGGTGAACACCGGGGAGCTGTTTTTT
CASSIYRVNTGELFF
>-|-|TRBJ2-1|TRBV19
TGTGCCAGTAGTATAGGTGGTAGCGGAGCATACAATGAGCAGTTCTTC
CASSIGGSGAYNEQFF
>-|few|TRBJ1-2|TRBV28
TGTGCCAGCACCATTTCGACATCTTATGGCTACACCTTC
CASTISTSYGYTF
>TRBD2|-|TRBJ2-1|TRBV5-1
TGCGCCAGTCTCCGACTAGCGGGACACAATGAGCAGTTCTTC
CASLRLAGHNEQFF
>-|-|TRBJ2-1|TRBV5-4
TGTGCCAGCAGCGAGGGGGGAGACCGAGTTGGGCAGTTCTTC
CASSEGGDRVGQFF
>-|once|TRBJ2-3|TRBV7-6
TGTGCCAGCAGCGTTAGCACAGATACGCAGTATTTT
CASSVSTDTQYF
>-|few|TRBJ2-7|TRBV19
TGTGCCAGTAGTCAAGGTAGAGCCGAGCAGTACTTC
CASSQGRAEQYF
>TRBD2|-|TRBJ2-1|TRBV2
TGTGCCAGCAGTGACCCCGGGACTAGCGGGAGGGCCGGTGAGCAGTTCTTC
CASSDPGTSGRAGEQFF
>-|-|TRBJ2-7|TRBV7-2
TGTGCCAGCAGCTTACGGGGGCATCTCTCCTACGAGCAGTACTTC
CASSLRGHLSYEQYF
>-|-|TRBJ2-2|TRBV27
TGTGCCAGCAGTTTATCACCGGCTATCGCCGGGGAGCTGTTTTTT
CASSLSPAIAGELFF
>TRBD2|-|TRBJ2-1|TRBV28
TGTGCCAGCAGTTTCCCCTACTTTCAAGCGGGAATTTACAATGAGCAGTTCTTC
CASSFPYFQAGIYNEQFF
>TRBD1|-|TRBJ1-4|TRBV6-1
TGTGCCAGCAGTGAAGATTTCGGGGGACAGGGCGGGATGTTACTGTTTTTT
CASSEDFGGQGGMLLFF
>TRBD1|-|TRBJ2-2|TRBV7-3
TGTGCCAGCAACTTTTTCCTGGGACAGGCTAACACCGGGGAGCTGTTTTTT
CASNFFLGQANTGELFF
>-|-|TRBJ1-3|TRBV4-1
TGCGCCAGCAGCCAGCAAGGACACTCTGGAAACACCATATATTTT
CASSQQGHSGNTIYF